Following are 31 T cell receptor beta chains from one sample sequenced in a study of blood T cell repertoires in COVID-19. Profiling relied on immunoSEQ multiplex PCR, and the TCRdb table lists in-frame clones only, not all of them. The data contain under 45,000 clones, about 90% of them singletons. Sequencing input: peripheral blood. Every receptor here comes from a human donor in a cohort sampled during active COVID-19.

This chain uses TRBV18 with TRBJ1-1; 10 nucleotides line up with TRBD1. Germline CDR1 KGHSH, CDR2 LQKENI. V was clipped by 8 bases and J by 6 bases; unmatched bases: 9. This CDR3 is built from 14 residues. CDR3 sequence (DNA): TGTGCCAGCGGGGGACAGGGGAGGGGAGCTGAAGCTTTCTTT. As protein: CASGGQGRGAEAFF.

The chain joins TRBV9 to TRBJ2-1, with D possibly matching TRBD2 (6 bases). This CDR3 comprises 14 residues. CDR1 and CDR2 (germline): SGDLS, YYNGEE. The ends were cut back, 3 bases at V and 6 bases at J, with 13 bases in the middle. CDR3 nucleotides: TGTGCCAGCAGCGCCGGGACTCGGACCAATGAGCAGTTCTTC. Translated: CASSAGTRTNEQFF. Full variable domain (rest looked up from reference TRBV9 and TRBJ2-1): DSGVTQTPKHLITATGQRVTLRCSPRSGDLSVYWYQQSLDQGLQFLIQYYNGEERAKGNILERFSAQQFPDLHSELNLSSLELGDSALYFCASSAGTRTNEQFFGPGTRLTVL.

The J gene is TRBJ2-7, the V gene TRBV28; 9 bases fit TRBD1. The CDR3 spans 12 residues. V dropped 6 bases and J dropped 6; count of bases not matched to a gene: 3. CDR1 is MDHEN and CDR2 is SYDVKM in the germline V gene. The CDR3 sequence is CASRDRGREQYF. As DNA, the CDR3 is TGTGCCAGCAGGGACAGGGGTCGCGAGCAGTACTTC.

This clone was picked up a small number of times. The chain uses TRBV7-9 and TRBJ1-1; TRBD1 might be the D (6 bases). The V gene lost 5 bases and the J gene lost 1 base, with 11 bases spanning the gap. This CDR3 comprises 14 residues. Per germline, CDR1 SEHNR and CDR2 FQNEAQ (reference sequence). The CDR3 sequence: CASSPWTANTEAFF. CDR3 nucleotides: TGTGCCAGCAGCCCGTGGACAGCGAACACTGAAGCTTTCTTT.

This sequence joins TRBV21-1 and TRBJ2-3; TRBD1, the D gene given by the table, was not confirmed from the DNA. TRBV21-1 is a known pseudogene. The CDR3 extends over 15 amino acids. CDR3: CASTLTAQHTDTQYF. CDR3 sequence (DNA): TGTGCCAGCACGTTAACCGCTCAACACACAGATACGCAGTATTTT.

This chain links TRBV7-9 with TRBJ2-4; tentatively, D is TRBD1 (6 bases). The ends were cut back, 6 bases at V and 0 bases at J, with 15 bases in the middle. The CDR3 sequence is 16 residues long. The germline gives CDR1 SEHNR, CDR2 FQNEAQ (reference sequence). The CDR3 reads CASSPIMGAAKNIQYF. In DNA, the CDR3 is TGTGCCAGCAGTCCGATTATGGGGGCAGCCAAAAACATTCAGTACTTC.

The chain is built from TRBV5-1 and TRBJ2-2; perhaps TRBD1 as D (6 bases). Germline CDR1 reads SGHRS; CDR2 reads YFSETQ. The CDR3 is 19 residues long. Trimming took 2 bases from V and 1 from J, leaving 21 bases between them. DNA of the CDR3: TGCGCCAGCAGCTTCCAAGGGGGATTGGCTAGCCTGAACACCGGGGAGCTGTTTTTT. Amino acids: CASSFQGGLASLNTGELFF.

The chain recombines TRBV11-2 with TRBJ1-2, with 9 bases matching TRBD1. The germline V gene has CDR1 SGHAT and CDR2 FQNNGV. The length of the CDR3 is 15 residues. Trimming removed 4 bases from V and 3 bases from J; junction bases left unmatched: 6. The CDR3 spells CASSSRTGVDYGYTF. DNA of the CDR3: TGTGCCAGCAGCTCAAGGACAGGGGTCGACTATGGCTACACCTTC.

Here the CDR3 DNA reads TGTGCCAGCAGCTCCGGACAGAGTCTCGGAGGCTACACCTTC. It yields the protein CASSSGQSLGGYTF. The V gene is TRBV5-4, the J gene TRBJ1-2, with D tentatively TRBD1 (6 bases). The CDR3 sequence is 14 residues long. The V end was cut by 3 bases, the J end by 8 bases, with 17 bases between. CDR1 SGHNT and CDR2 YYREEE come from the germline V gene (reference sequence).

This clone was observed a single time. The chain joins TRBV19 to TRBJ2-7, with 8 positions matching TRBD2. The CDR3 covers 15 residues. The J segment lost 0 bases and the V segment lost 1 base, leaving 2 bases of the junction unmatched. Germline V gene lookup returns CDR1 LNHDA and CDR2 SQIVND (reference sequence). The CDR3 sequence is CASSIAGGSSYEQYF. As DNA, the CDR3 is TGTGCCAGTAGTATAGCGGGAGGGAGCTCCTACGAGCAGTACTTC. The variable domain in full, completed from reference TRBV19 and TRBJ2-7, reads DGGITQSPKYLFRKEGQNVTLSCEQNLNHDAMYWYRQDPGQGLRLIYYSQIVNDFQKGDIAEGYSVSREKKESFPLTVTSAQKNPTAFYLCASSIAGGSSYEQYFGPGTRLTVT.

This chain connects TRBV7-9 to TRBJ1-2; possibly TRBD1 for D (5 bases). V was shortened by 4 bases and J by 4 bases, with 13 bases between the two germline ends. The CDR3 has 14 residues. CDR1 and CDR2 from the germline V gene are SEHNR and FQNEAQ (reference sequence). In DNA form, the CDR3 reads TGTGCCAGCAGCTCACCGCGGGGCCTCTATGGCTACACCTTC. It is translated as CASSSPRGLYGYTF.

V gene TRBV4-2 combines with J gene TRBJ2-7; 8 positions match TRBD1. J gave up 2 bases and V 4 bases, and 7 bases lay outside the gene matches. The CDR3 extends over 15 amino acids. Germline V gives CDR1 LGHNA, CDR2 YNFKEQ. The CDR3 here is CASSPQDRDTYEQYF. CDR3 bases: TGTGCCAGCAGCCCCCAGGACAGGGACACCTACGAGCAGTACTTC.

This clone has only one observation. The V call is TRBV29-1, the J call TRBJ1-5, with a possible D match to TRBD1 (5 bases). The germline V gene has CDR1 SQVTM and CDR2 ANQGSEA. The length of the CDR3 is 13 residues. V lost 3 bases and J lost 4, with 10 bases in between. CDR3 amino acids: CSVDTGLNQPQHF. The CDR3 DNA is TGCAGCGTTGATACAGGACTAAATCAGCCCCAGCATTTT.

This chain links TRBV6-5 with TRBJ1-5; D uncertain. Germline V lookup: CDR1 MNHEY, CDR2 SVGAGI. Between the trimmed V and J ends, which lost 5 bases and 1 base, there was a span of 12 bases. The CDR3 is made up of 15 amino acids. The CDR3 DNA sequence: TGTGCCAGCAGTCAGAATCCAGTAAGCAATCAGCCCCAGCATTTT. This sequence encodes CASSQNPVSNQPQHF.

This sequence joins TRBV19 and TRBJ1-4, with 8 bases aligning to TRBD1. The germline V gene encodes CDR1 LNHDA and CDR2 SQIVND (reference sequence). V lost 8 bases and J lost 8; bases outside the gene matches: 7. This CDR3 has 13 residues. The CDR3 spells CASLDREGEKLFF. The CDR3 DNA reads as TGTGCCAGTCTGGACAGGGAGGGCGAAAAACTGTTTTTT.

This clone was picked up a small number of times. The rearrangement joins TRBV5-1 to TRBJ2-5, with TRBD1 identical over 7 bases. J gave up 2 bases and V 4 bases, and 5 bases lay outside the gene matches. This CDR3 spans 14 amino acids. Germline V lookup: CDR1 SGHRS, CDR2 YFSETQ. This chain's CDR3 is CASSLTGPQETQYF. CDR3 DNA: TGCGCCAGCAGCCTGACAGGGCCTCAAGAGACCCAGTACTTC.

In DNA, the CDR3 is TGTGCCAGCAGCTTATCTCCGACTAGCGGGGCGGGCACGCAGTATTTT. As protein: CASSLSPTSGAGTQYF. V is TRBV7-2 and J is TRBJ2-3; TRBD2 matches at 11 bases. Looked up from germline, CDR1 is SGHTA and CDR2 is FQGNSA. Trimming at V came to 2 bases and at J to 9 bases, leaving 10 bases not matched to a gene. The CDR3 is made up of 16 amino acids.

The chain carries TRBV3-1 (or the pseudogene TRBV3-2) and TRBJ1-1; 8 nucleotides match TRBD1. The V gene end was trimmed by 4 bases and the J gene end by 0 bases; junction bases not matched to a gene: 7. The germline CDR1 and CDR2 sequences are LGHDT and YNNKEL (reference sequence). CDR3 length: 16 amino acids. The CDR3 here is CASSPWTGLMNTEAFF. As DNA, the CDR3 is TGTGCCAGCAGCCCGTGGACAGGGCTCATGAACACTGAAGCTTTCTTT.

The chain carries TRBV5-1 and TRBJ2-5; D is perhaps TRBD2 (7 bases). The ends were cut back, 10 bases at V and 0 bases at J, with 16 bases in the middle. From germline, CDR1 is SGHRS and CDR2 YFSETQ. This CDR3 region has 14 residues. CDR3 protein: CASTRGAYQETQYF. DNA for the CDR3: TGCGCCTCGACCCGGGGGGCCTACCAAGAGACCCAGTACTTC.

This chain uses TRBV5-6 with TRBJ2-7; D may be TRBD1 (6 bases). This CDR3 spans 12 amino acids. Per germline, CDR1 SGHDT and CDR2 YYEEEE. Trimming removed 4 bases at V and 6 bases at J, with 11 bases between. CDR3 sequence (DNA): TGTGCCAGCAGCGCAGGGGTAGGCGAGCAGTACTTC. It codes for CASSAGVGEQYF.

The gene calls are TRBV7-2 and TRBJ1-6; D not certain. Germline V CDR1 and CDR2: SGHTA, FQGNSA. The length of the CDR3 is 14 residues. The ends were cut back, 2 bases at V and 14 bases at J, with 16 bases in the middle. For the CDR3, the DNA is TGTGCCAGCAGCTTAAGGCATGGTCCTCAGGCCCTCCACTTT. This sequence encodes CASSLRHGPQALHF. Drawing the rest from reference TRBV7-2 and TRBJ1-6, the complete variable domain is GAGVSQSPSNKVTEKGKDVELRCDPISGHTALYWYRQSLGQGLEFLIYFQGNSAPDKSGLPSDRFSAERTGGSVSTLTIQRTQQEDSAVYLCASSLRHGPQALHFGNGTRLTVT.

V and J are TRBV28 and TRBJ1-5, with 8 bases matching TRBD1. The CDR3 runs 15 residues. With V trimmed by 3 bases and J by 5 bases, 6 bases remained unmatched. The germline CDR1 and CDR2 sequences are MDHEN and SYDVKM. DNA of the CDR3: TGTGCCAGCAGTTTCCGACAGGGGCGACATCAGCCCCAGCATTTT. Amino acids: CASSFRQGRHQPQHF.

This clone was counted a few times. The gene calls are TRBV19 and TRBJ1-5; D gene uncertain. The CDR3 is 15 amino acids. V was cut by 3 bases and J by 4 bases, with 13 bases left in between. The germline CDR1 and CDR2 sequences are LNHDA and SQIVND (reference sequence). The CDR3 reads CASSIGSSRNQPQHF. Written as DNA, the CDR3 is TGTGCCAGTAGTATCGGGTCCTCTCGAAATCAGCCCCAGCATTTT.

The J gene is TRBJ1-1, the V gene TRBV18; D might be TRBD1 (5 bases). The CDR3 runs to 15 residues. CDR1 and CDR2 from the germline V gene are KGHSH and LQKENI. V was shortened by 0 bases and J by 5 bases, with 13 bases between the two germline ends. Here the CDR3 DNA reads TGTGCCAGCTCACCACCTTCGGCAGGGCAAACTGAAGCTTTCTTT. It translates to CASSPPSAGQTEAFF.

V gene TRBV6-5 combines with J gene TRBJ1-1, with 8 bases fitting TRBD1. The germline gives CDR1 MNHEY, CDR2 SVGAGI. The CDR3 has 12 amino acids. After removal of 6 bases from V and 7 bases from J, the junction contained 4 bases not matched to a gene. The CDR3: CASRGTGNEAFF. CDR3 bases: TGTGCCAGCAGGGGGACAGGCAATGAAGCTTTCTTT.

The chain links TRBV7-9 to TRBJ2-7, with 8 positions matching TRBD2. Germline assignment: CDR1 SEHNR and CDR2 FQNEAQ (reference sequence). This CDR3 is built from 15 residues. V was pared by 5 bases and J by 0 bases, with 6 bases of the junction left unmatched. CDR3 residues: CASSGAGAPSYEQYF. The CDR3 DNA sequence: TGTGCCAGCAGCGGAGCGGGAGCTCCCTCCTACGAGCAGTACTTC.

CDR3 DNA: TGTGCCAGTAGTTACCTCCGGGGGGGAGGGTCTCGTGGCTACACCTTC. The encoded protein is CASSYLRGGGSRGYTF. V and J are TRBV19 and TRBJ1-2; tentatively, D is TRBD1 (5 bases). Deletions cut 5 bases from V and 7 bases from J, with 23 bases between. Germline-derived CDR1 and CDR2 are LNHDA and SQIVND (reference sequence). CDR3 length: 16 amino acids.

The gene calls are TRBV7-8 and TRBJ1-5, with D possibly TRBD1 on 5 matching bases. The CDR3 has 13 residues. The germline V gene encodes CDR1 SGHVS and CDR2 FQNEAQ. V dropped 2 bases and J dropped 6 bases, with 8 bases sitting between them. The CDR3 DNA sequence: TGTGCCAGCAGCTTAAAGGGGTCTCAGCCCCAGCATTTT. Protein sequence: CASSLKGSQPQHF.

V gene TRBV19 combines with J gene TRBJ1-6; 7 bases are a match to TRBD1. The ends lost 11 bases at V and 0 bases at J; junction bases unmatched: 10. This CDR3 region has 16 residues. The germline V gene encodes CDR1 LNHDA and CDR2 SQIVND (reference sequence). The CDR3 DNA sequence: TGTGCCTCATGTCGGACAGGCATCTCCTATAATTCACCCCTCCACTTT. Its translation is CASCRTGISYNSPLHF.

J is TRBJ2-7 and V is TRBV4-1; perhaps TRBD1 as D (5 bases). Per the germline V gene, CDR1 is MGHRA and CDR2 is YSYEKL. The CDR3 covers 18 residues. V dropped 0 bases and J dropped 0 bases, with 18 bases sitting between them. The CDR3 bases are TGCGCCAGCAGCCAAGATAGCCCCACAGGTATCCTCTCCTACGAGCAGTACTTC. Protein product: CASSQDSPTGILSYEQYF.

The rearrangement uses TRBV5-5 and TRBJ1-3; 9 bases line up with TRBD1. CDR1 SGHKS and CDR2 YYEKEE come from the germline V gene (reference sequence). The CDR3 spans 18 residues. Losses at the gene ends were 4 bases for V and 0 bases for J; bases not matched to a gene: 11. CDR3 sequence reads: CASSPGAQGALSGNTIYF. DNA of the CDR3: TGTGCCAGCAGCCCGGGGGCACAGGGGGCCCTCTCTGGAAACACCATATATTTT.